This entry features one T cell receptor (beta chain) sequence. The data originate from a study of naive and memory T cell subsets. CDR3 length: 17 residues. V was clipped by 6 bases and J by 3 bases; unmatched bases: 11. The beta constant-region primer was an equimolar mix of two oligonucleotides covering TRBC1 and TRBC2. Nested alpha and beta constant-region primers with the SP2 primer drove four PCR rounds on ligated cDNA. TCRdb re-analysed the UMI-ligation and nested PCR reads in MiXCR, keeping a single row per CDR3 protein. The sample includes 8,800 or so distinct CDR3 sequences, less than 35% of them seen just once.

The chain uses TRBV12-3 or TRBV12-4 and TRBJ2-3; 11 positions match TRBD2. The sequence derives from a human donor in good health. Material for sequencing was CD8+ TEMRA cells from blood. Subset here: effector memory re-expressing CD45RA, CD45RA+ CD27-. The CDR3 loop is CASSLRYTSGGTDTQYF. As DNA, the CDR3 is TGTGCCAGCAGCCTACGTTATACTAGCGGGGGTACAGATACGCAGTATTTT.